The clone carrying this TCR beta chain was seen many times. The data belong to a study of blood T cells in healthy people across ages. A second PCR of 7 to 11 cycles used a sample-barcoded 5' primer and a J-beta primer mix. Each TCR beta cDNA got a 12-nucleotide random molecular identifier. MiXCR, run by TCRdb on the 5' RACE reads, gives a single entry per CDR3 protein. The sample lists some 640,000 distinct CDR3 sequences; around 49% were seen once. The CDR3 runs to 13 residues. V dropped 1 base and J dropped 7; count of bases not matched to a gene: 2. The V gene is TRBV12-3 or TRBV12-4, the J gene TRBJ2-3, with 7 nucleotides matching TRBD2. The origin of this receptor is a woman between 55 and 75 years old in good health. Sequences were obtained from blood. The DNA for the CDR3 is TGTGCCAGCAGTTTAGGCGGGACTAATACGCAGTATTTT. Its protein product is CASSLGGTNTQYF.